This T cell receptor beta chain comes out of a study of blood T cell repertoires in COVID-19. Looking at the study overall: Sites across the United States, Italy and Spain contributed samples from acute and convalescent COVID-19.

In the source study's methods: Amplification of reference gene primers was used by the study to estimate nucleated cell counts. TCRdb's copy holds only in-frame clones and misses some; the assay was immunoSEQ multiplex PCR. For V, J and clone size, that table is used; D and trimming come from the DNA. Of tens of thousands of clones in the sample, roughly 86% were seen once. The CDR3 has 16 amino acids. Germline CDR1 MNHEY, CDR2 SMNVEV (reference sequence). V lost 3 bases to trimming and J lost 4 bases, with 18 bases between them. The sequenced material came from peripheral blood. The sequence came from a man between 65 and 85 years old with active COVID-19. The chain employs TRBV27 and TRBJ1-2; D is unclear. The CDR3 nucleotides read TGTGCCAGCAGTTTGACGGCGTCGGGATATAGCTATGGCTACACCTTC. As protein: CASSLTASGYSYGYTF.